The clone carrying this TCR beta chain was observed a handful of times. The data derive from a study of identical twins. MiXCR was run by TCRdb on the 5' RACE reads, yielding one entry per CDR3 protein. The table shows hundreds of thousands of distinct CDR3 sequences, with approximately 24% occurring only once. The V and J ends lost 6 bases and 11 bases respectively, with 16 bases between them. The CDR3 length is 13 residues. The germline V gene has CDR1 MNHNS and CDR2 SASEGT. The same specimen was also included in a second study, on T cells expressing NK-cell markers.

What was sequenced was CD4+ T cells sorted from blood. This receptor was taken from a woman between 18 and 29 years old in good health. The chain couples TRBV6-1 to TRBJ1-4, with D possibly being TRBD1 (5 bases). The CDR3 spells CASSQGAGRKLFF. The CDR3 DNA is TGTGCCAGCAGCCAGGGTGCCGGTCGGAAACTGTTTTTT.